Listed below are T cell receptor beta chains from one sample, sequenced in a study of cytomegalovirus exposure and HLA in healthy donors. Repertoires were generated with immunoSEQ multiplex PCR, while TCRdb's copy carries only in-frame clones and drops some. The table lists under 200,000 clones, roughly 77% of them singletons. Sequencing was carried out using PBMCs. The source of these receptors is a man aged 25 to 40 in good health and CMV-seropositive. CDR3s include the opening cysteine and the closing phenylalanine or tryptophan. D genes are given only for firm matches. A row's size may be missing; if present it is once, few, many or a size class.

j_gene | d_gene | v_gene | abundance | CDR3nt | CDR3aa
TRBJ1-3 | TRBD1 | TRBV19 | . | TGTGCCAGCGGACAGGGGGCTTCCTCCTCTGGAAACACCATATATTTT | CASGQGASSSGNTIYF
TRBJ2-3 | TRBD1 | TRBV5-4 | . | TGTGCCAGCAGCAACGACAGGGGGCGAACAGATACGCAGTATTTT | CASSNDRGRTDTQYF
TRBJ2-5 | TRBD1 | TRBV7-2 | . | TGTGCCAGCAGCCCTCAACAGGGGGCGCATGGGACCCAGTACTTC | CASSPQQGAHGTQYF
TRBJ2-7 | . | TRBV5-1 | . | TGCGCCAGCAGCGAGAGCTCCTACGAGCAGTACTTC | CASSESSYEQYF
TRBJ1-4 | . | TRBV6-1 | . | TGTGCCAGCAGATGGACAGCAACTAATGAAAAACTGTTTTTT | CASRWTATNEKLFF
TRBJ2-7 | TRBD1 | TRBV13 | once | TGTGCCAGCAGCCGGACAGGGGGCCAGTACGAGCAGTACTTC | CASSRTGGQYEQYF
TRBJ2-7 | . | TRBV6-5 | many | TGTGCCAGCAGTTACGGGCAGGATGGATCCTACGAGCAGTACTTC | CASSYGQDGSYEQYF
TRBJ2-7 | . | TRBV6-5 | . | TGTGCCAGCACTCCCCCGGGACTGTCCTTCTACGAGCAGTACTTC | CASTPPGLSFYEQYF
TRBJ1-1 | TRBD1 | TRBV11-2 | . | TGTGCCAGCAGCTCCTGGACAGGGCCGGGGACTGAAGCTTTCTTT | CASSSWTGPGTEAFF
TRBJ2-3 | TRBD1 | TRBV7-2 | . | TGTGCCAGCAGCTTAGGAGGACAGGGGTTAACAGATACGCAGTATTTT | CASSLGGQGLTDTQYF
TRBJ1-6 | . | TRBV6-1 | . | TGTGCCAGCAGCGACGAAGGAGATTCACCCCTCCACTTT | CASSDEGDSPLHF